The rows below give T cell receptor beta chains drawn from one sample of a study of blood T cell repertoires in COVID-19. TCRdb's table, derived via immunoSEQ multiplex PCR, lists solely in-frame clones and lacks some. The sample includes some 97,000 clones, approximately 89% of them seen just once. The specimen sequenced was peripheral blood. These receptors originate from a man aged 60 to 75 with acute or convalescent COVID-19. CDR3s include the opening cysteine and the closing phenylalanine or tryptophan. A D gene is named only where the DNA matches it firmly. Where a row states a size, it is once, few, many or the class of an expanded clone; other rows omit it.

abundance: once; v_gene: TRBV9; d_gene: -; j_gene: TRBJ1-2; CDR3nt: TGTGCCAGCAGCGTCCGGGACACACTGAACTATGGCTACACCTTC; CDR3aa: CASSVRDTLNYGYTF
abundance: once; v_gene: TRBV5-1; d_gene: TRBD1; j_gene: TRBJ1-1; CDR3nt: TGCGCCAGCAGCCGAGGACAGGGGAACACTGAAGCTTTCTTT; CDR3aa: CASSRGQGNTEAFF
abundance: -; v_gene: TRBV6-1; d_gene: TRBD1; j_gene: TRBJ1-2; CDR3nt: TGTGCCAGCAGTGACGACAGGGGACGACGCGGCTACACCTTC; CDR3aa: CASSDDRGRRGYTF
abundance: -; v_gene: TRBV5-1; d_gene: TRBD1; j_gene: TRBJ2-2; CDR3nt: TGCGCCAGCAGCGTCCGACAGGGCCAAAACACCGGGGAGCTGTTTTTT; CDR3aa: CASSVRQGQNTGELFF
abundance: -; v_gene: TRBV24-1; d_gene: -; j_gene: TRBJ1-2; CDR3nt: TGTGCCACCAGTGATCCCAGGGGTCGTGGCTACACCTTC; CDR3aa: CATSDPRGRGYTF
abundance: -; v_gene: TRBV4-1; d_gene: TRBD1; j_gene: TRBJ1-6; CDR3nt: TGCGCCAGCAGCCAGTGGGGCAGGGACAGGGAGGCTTCACCCCTCCACTTT; CDR3aa: CASSQWGRDREASPLHF
abundance: -; v_gene: TRBV7-6; d_gene: -; j_gene: TRBJ1-3; CDR3nt: TGTGCCAGCAGCTCCGGGACATCTGGAAACACCATATATTTT; CDR3aa: CASSSGTSGNTIYF
abundance: -; v_gene: TRBV6-1; d_gene: -; j_gene: TRBJ2-2; CDR3nt: TGTGCCAGCAGTGAAATGAGTACCACCGGGGAGCTGTTTTTT; CDR3aa: CASSEMSTTGELFF
abundance: -; v_gene: TRBV28; d_gene: -; j_gene: TRBJ1-1; CDR3nt: TGTGCCAGCAGTTTAGGGGCCCTGAACACTGAAGCTTTCTTT; CDR3aa: CASSLGALNTEAFF
abundance: -; v_gene: TRBV5-1; d_gene: -; j_gene: TRBJ2-2; CDR3nt: TGCGCCAGCAGCTTATCAGGGAACACCGGGGAGCTGTTTTTT; CDR3aa: CASSLSGNTGELFF
abundance: -; v_gene: TRBV12-2; d_gene: -; j_gene: TRBJ2-7; CDR3nt: TGTGCAAGTCTTGGCCTCCGGTACTTC; CDR3aa: CASLGLRYF
abundance: -; v_gene: TRBV2; d_gene: TRBD2; j_gene: TRBJ2-5; CDR3nt: TGTGCCAGTACCTCAGCTAGCGGAACCCAAGAGACCCAGTACTTC; CDR3aa: CASTSASGTQETQYF
abundance: -; v_gene: TRBV19; d_gene: TRBD2; j_gene: TRBJ2-2; CDR3nt: TGTGCCAGTAGTATTAGGCGGGAGATCACCGGGGAGCTGTTTTTT; CDR3aa: CASSIRREITGELFF
abundance: -; v_gene: TRBV9; d_gene: TRBD2; j_gene: TRBJ2-2; CDR3nt: TGTGCCAGCAGCGCCCGACTAGCGGGAGTGGGCGGGGAGCTGTTTTTT; CDR3aa: CASSARLAGVGGELFF
abundance: -; v_gene: TRBV5-1; d_gene: -; j_gene: TRBJ2-7; CDR3nt: TGCGCCAGCAGCATAAACCAGGGGCTTCCCTACGAGCAGTACTTC; CDR3aa: CASSINQGLPYEQYF
abundance: -; v_gene: TRBV19; d_gene: -; j_gene: TRBJ1-4; CDR3nt: TGTGCCAGTAGTCCTTCAGGGCAGAATGAAAAACTGTTTTTT; CDR3aa: CASSPSGQNEKLFF
abundance: -; v_gene: TRBV6-5; d_gene: -; j_gene: TRBJ1-1; CDR3nt: TGTGCCACCCCCGGGCAGGGTACTGAAGCTTTCTTT; CDR3aa: CATPGQGTEAFF
abundance: -; v_gene: TRBV6-1; d_gene: -; j_gene: TRBJ2-4; CDR3nt: TGTGCCAGCAGTGAATTGTCGATAGGAGGTGGCGAAAACATTCAGTACTTC; CDR3aa: CASSELSIGGGENIQYF
abundance: -; v_gene: TRBV2; d_gene: -; j_gene: TRBJ2-5; CDR3nt: TGTGCCAGCAGTGAGCATAGCGGCCAAGAGACCCAGTACTTC; CDR3aa: CASSEHSGQETQYF
abundance: -; v_gene: TRBV29-1; d_gene: TRBD1; j_gene: TRBJ2-5; CDR3nt: TGCAGCGTTGGGGAGACAGGGGGGCAAGAGACCCAGTACTTC; CDR3aa: CSVGETGGQETQYF
abundance: -; v_gene: TRBV7-9; d_gene: -; j_gene: TRBJ1-3; CDR3nt: TGTGCCAGCAGCTTAGAAACTAGTTATGGAAACACCATATATTTT; CDR3aa: CASSLETSYGNTIYF
abundance: -; v_gene: TRBV29-1; d_gene: TRBD1; j_gene: TRBJ2-7; CDR3nt: TGCAGCGGGACCGGGACAGGGGGCGCCGAGCAGTACTTC; CDR3aa: CSGTGTGGAEQYF
abundance: -; v_gene: TRBV11-2; d_gene: -; j_gene: TRBJ1-2; CDR3nt: TGTGCCAGCAGCTTAAGTTCTAGGGGGGGGAGGAGCTATGGCTACACCTTC; CDR3aa: CASSLSSRGGRSYGYTF
abundance: -; v_gene: TRBV28; d_gene: TRBD2; j_gene: TRBJ2-1; CDR3nt: TGTGCCAGCATAGACGGGCTCCCCGGGGGGGAGCAGTTCTTC; CDR3aa: CASIDGLPGGEQFF
abundance: once; v_gene: TRBV7-2; d_gene: TRBD1; j_gene: TRBJ1-5; CDR3nt: TGTGCCAGCAGCTTAAGGGGGGCAGGGGGCCAGCCCCAGCATTTT; CDR3aa: CASSLRGAGGQPQHF
abundance: -; v_gene: TRBV6-6; d_gene: TRBD2; j_gene: TRBJ2-5; CDR3nt: TGTGCCAGCAGCCTCGGGCTAGCGGGTCCCCAAGAGACCCAGTACTTC; CDR3aa: CASSLGLAGPQETQYF
abundance: -; v_gene: TRBV24-1; d_gene: -; j_gene: TRBJ2-1; CDR3nt: TGTGCCACCAGTCAACTAGACTACAATGAGCAGTTCTTC; CDR3aa: CATSQLDYNEQFF
abundance: -; v_gene: TRBV11-3; d_gene: TRBD1; j_gene: TRBJ2-5; CDR3nt: TGTGCCAGCAGCTTACGGACAGGACAAGAGACCCAGTACTTC; CDR3aa: CASSLRTGQETQYF
abundance: -; v_gene: TRBV10-3; d_gene: TRBD2; j_gene: TRBJ2-7; CDR3nt: TGTGCCACCCTAGGGGCGGGAGAGGGATACGAGCAGTACTTC; CDR3aa: CATLGAGEGYEQYF
abundance: once; v_gene: TRBV5-6; d_gene: -; j_gene: TRBJ1-1; CDR3nt: TGTGCCAGCAGCCGACGGGACAAAATGAACACTGAAGCTTTCTTT; CDR3aa: CASSRRDKMNTEAFF
abundance: -; v_gene: TRBV28; d_gene: -; j_gene: TRBJ2-1; CDR3nt: TGTGCCAGCAGTTCAGGGTCCACATCCTACAATGAGCAGTTCTTC; CDR3aa: CASSSGSTSYNEQFF
abundance: -; v_gene: TRBV19; d_gene: -; j_gene: TRBJ1-5; CDR3nt: TGTGCCAGTAGACCGAGACAGAATAGCAATCAGCCCCAGCATTTT; CDR3aa: CASRPRQNSNQPQHF
abundance: -; v_gene: TRBV18; d_gene: -; j_gene: TRBJ2-5; CDR3nt: TGTGCCAGCTCACCCTTGGGGGGAGAGACCCAGTACTTC; CDR3aa: CASSPLGGETQYF
abundance: -; v_gene: TRBV5-1; d_gene: TRBD2; j_gene: TRBJ2-7; CDR3nt: TGCGCCAGCAGCTTGGACCTAGCGGCAACCTACGAGCAGTACTTC; CDR3aa: CASSLDLAATYEQYF
abundance: -; v_gene: TRBV6-6; d_gene: TRBD2; j_gene: TRBJ2-7; CDR3nt: TGTGCCAGCAGTTCCCCGGCGAGCGGGACCGAGCAGTACTTC; CDR3aa: CASSSPASGTEQYF
abundance: -; v_gene: TRBV6-5; d_gene: TRBD2; j_gene: TRBJ2-1; CDR3nt: TGTGCCAGCGAAGTAGCGGGCTACAATGAGCAGTTCTTC; CDR3aa: CASEVAGYNEQFF
abundance: -; v_gene: TRBV18; d_gene: -; j_gene: TRBJ1-6; CDR3nt: TGTGCCAGCTCAGGGGCGGATAATTCACCCCTCCACTTT; CDR3aa: CASSGADNSPLHF
abundance: -; v_gene: TRBV5-1; d_gene: TRBD1; j_gene: TRBJ2-1; CDR3nt: TGCGCCAGCAGCCGCTTTTTTCGGGGACAGGTCGGGAATGAGCAGTTCTTC; CDR3aa: CASSRFFRGQVGNEQFF
abundance: -; v_gene: TRBV7-9; d_gene: -; j_gene: TRBJ1-4; CDR3nt: TGTGCCAGCAGCTTAGAGGGAGCAACTAATGAAAAACTGTTTTTT; CDR3aa: CASSLEGATNEKLFF
abundance: -; v_gene: TRBV16; d_gene: -; j_gene: TRBJ1-4; CDR3nt: TGTGCCAGCAGCCATGAACGGTTTAATGAAAAACTGTTTTTT; CDR3aa: CASSHERFNEKLFF